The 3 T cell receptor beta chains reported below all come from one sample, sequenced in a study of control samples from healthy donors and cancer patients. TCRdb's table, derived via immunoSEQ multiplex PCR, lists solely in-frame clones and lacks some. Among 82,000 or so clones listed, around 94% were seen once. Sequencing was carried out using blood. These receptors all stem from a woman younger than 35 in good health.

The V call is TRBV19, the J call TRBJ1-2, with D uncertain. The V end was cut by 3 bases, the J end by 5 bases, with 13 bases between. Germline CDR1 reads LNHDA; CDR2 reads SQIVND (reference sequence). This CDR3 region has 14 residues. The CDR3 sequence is CASSMEGSRYGYTF. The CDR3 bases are TGTGCCAGTAGTATGGAGGGCTCCCGATATGGCTACACCTTC.

The CDR3 is CASSLAGYSGGAGLGDTQYF. The CDR3, as DNA: TGCGCCAGCAGCTTGGCAGGATATAGCGGGGGGGCCGGTTTAGGAGATACGCAGTATTTT. The V gene is TRBV5-1, the J gene TRBJ2-3; 11 nucleotides line up with TRBD2. The CDR3 has 20 amino acids. Germline V gene sequence: CDR1 SGHRS, CDR2 YFSETQ. Trimming at V came to 0 bases and at J to 5 bases, leaving 17 bases not matched to a gene.

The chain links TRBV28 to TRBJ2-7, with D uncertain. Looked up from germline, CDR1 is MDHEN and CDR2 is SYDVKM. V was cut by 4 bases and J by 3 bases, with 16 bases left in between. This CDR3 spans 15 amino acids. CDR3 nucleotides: TGTGCCAGCAGTTCACCCCGAGCAGCCTTCTACGAGCAGTACTTC. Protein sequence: CASSSPRAAFYEQYF.